These T cell receptor beta chains were read from a single sample in a study of neurological immune-mediated disorders. One entry per CDR3 protein results from TCRdb running MiXCR on the 5' RACE reads. Found here are some 28,000 distinct CDR3 sequences, roughly a quarter of them singletons; the top ten hold roughly 29%. The sequenced sample consisted of CD4+ T cells from blood. All receptors come from a man aged 50-59 years with HTLV-1-associated myelopathy (HAM/TSP). Each CDR3 is given with its conserved first and last residue. Each record gives: V gene, D gene, J gene, clone size, CDR3 DNA, CDR3 protein. D genes are given only for firm matches. The listing skips clone size in some rows; elsewhere it reads once, few, many or a size class.

v_gene: TRBV20-1
d_gene: TRBD2
j_gene: TRBJ2-7
abundance: medium-sized
CDR3nt: TGCAGTGCTTCCCCGGGACTAGCGTACGAGCAGTACTTC
CDR3aa: CSASPGLAYEQYF

v_gene: TRBV12-3/TRBV12-4
d_gene: TRBD1
j_gene: TRBJ2-7
abundance: .
CDR3nt: TGTGCCAGCAGCAAGACAGGGTACGAGCAGTACTTC
CDR3aa: CASSKTGYEQYF

v_gene: TRBV20-1
d_gene: .
j_gene: TRBJ2-1
abundance: .
CDR3nt: TGCAGTGCTAGACAGTACCGCTCCTACAATGAGCAGTTCTTC
CDR3aa: CSARQYRSYNEQFF

v_gene: TRBV29-1
d_gene: TRBD1
j_gene: TRBJ2-5
abundance: medium-sized
CDR3nt: TGCAGCGTTGGGGGACAGGGGCCAAGAAAAGAGACCCAGTACTTC
CDR3aa: CSVGGQGPRKETQYF

v_gene: TRBV14
d_gene: .
j_gene: TRBJ2-1
abundance: many
CDR3nt: TGTGCCAGCAGCCAAAGTCCGGAAGGGCTCTACAATGAGCAGTTCTTC
CDR3aa: CASSQSPEGLYNEQFF

v_gene: TRBV20-1
d_gene: .
j_gene: TRBJ2-7
abundance: many
CDR3nt: TGCAGTGCTAGAGACAAGGGCGAGCAGTACTTC
CDR3aa: CSARDKGEQYF

v_gene: TRBV20-1
d_gene: .
j_gene: TRBJ2-7
abundance: .
CDR3nt: TGCAGTGCTAGAGGGGGAATTGGAGTCGAGCAGTACTTC
CDR3aa: CSARGGIGVEQYF

v_gene: TRBV10-3
d_gene: .
j_gene: TRBJ2-3
abundance: .
CDR3nt: TGTGCCATCAGTGAGCCGGGACTAGATACGCAGTATTTT
CDR3aa: CAISEPGLDTQYF

v_gene: TRBV20-1
d_gene: TRBD1
j_gene: TRBJ2-3
abundance: few
CDR3nt: TGCAGTGTTCGACAGGGGGCTAGCGACACAGATACGCAGTATTTT
CDR3aa: CSVRQGASDTDTQYF

v_gene: TRBV5-1
d_gene: TRBD1
j_gene: TRBJ2-7
abundance: many
CDR3nt: TGCGCCAGCAGCTCAGGACAGGGGCCCTACGAGCAGTACTTC
CDR3aa: CASSSGQGPYEQYF

v_gene: TRBV5-1
d_gene: .
j_gene: TRBJ2-7
abundance: many
CDR3nt: TGCGCCAGCAGCTTGGCCCAAGGGGCCTACGAGCAGTACTTC
CDR3aa: CASSLAQGAYEQYF

v_gene: TRBV5-5
d_gene: TRBD1
j_gene: TRBJ1-5
abundance: many
CDR3nt: TGTGCCAGCAGCTTGGAAAGACAGGGGGGGAATCAGCCCCAGCATTTT
CDR3aa: CASSLERQGGNQPQHF

v_gene: TRBV2
d_gene: TRBD1
j_gene: TRBJ1-2
abundance: .
CDR3nt: TGTGCCAGCAGGAAGACAGGGGGCAATGGCTACACCTTC
CDR3aa: CASRKTGGNGYTF

v_gene: TRBV27
d_gene: TRBD1
j_gene: TRBJ2-3
abundance: few
CDR3nt: TGTGCCAGCAGTTCAGACAGGGGGCTGGTCGATACGCAGTATTTT
CDR3aa: CASSSDRGLVDTQYF

v_gene: TRBV5-1
d_gene: .
j_gene: TRBJ2-5
abundance: .
CDR3nt: TGCGCCAGCAGCCCGGGCCCCGGGACATACTTAGGGACCCAGTACTTC
CDR3aa: CASSPGPGTYLGTQYF

v_gene: TRBV20-1
d_gene: .
j_gene: TRBJ1-6
abundance: many
CDR3nt: TGCAGTGCTAGACAGGGGATGAATTCACCCCTCCACTTT
CDR3aa: CSARQGMNSPLHF

v_gene: TRBV7-2
d_gene: TRBD1
j_gene: TRBJ2-1
abundance: .
CDR3nt: TGTGCCAGCAGTCAAACAGGGGATAGAGAGCAGTTCTTC
CDR3aa: CASSQTGDREQFF

v_gene: TRBV29-1
d_gene: TRBD1
j_gene: TRBJ2-5
abundance: many
CDR3nt: TGCAGCGTTAGAACGGGACAGGGCCAAGAGACCCAGTACTTC
CDR3aa: CSVRTGQGQETQYF

v_gene: TRBV29-1
d_gene: .
j_gene: TRBJ1-2
abundance: .
CDR3nt: TGCAGCGTTACAGCTCACTATGGCTACACCTTC
CDR3aa: CSVTAHYGYTF

v_gene: TRBV7-9
d_gene: .
j_gene: TRBJ2-5
abundance: many
CDR3nt: TGTGCCAGCAGCTTAGATTTGGGGGAGACCCAGTACTTC
CDR3aa: CASSLDLGETQYF